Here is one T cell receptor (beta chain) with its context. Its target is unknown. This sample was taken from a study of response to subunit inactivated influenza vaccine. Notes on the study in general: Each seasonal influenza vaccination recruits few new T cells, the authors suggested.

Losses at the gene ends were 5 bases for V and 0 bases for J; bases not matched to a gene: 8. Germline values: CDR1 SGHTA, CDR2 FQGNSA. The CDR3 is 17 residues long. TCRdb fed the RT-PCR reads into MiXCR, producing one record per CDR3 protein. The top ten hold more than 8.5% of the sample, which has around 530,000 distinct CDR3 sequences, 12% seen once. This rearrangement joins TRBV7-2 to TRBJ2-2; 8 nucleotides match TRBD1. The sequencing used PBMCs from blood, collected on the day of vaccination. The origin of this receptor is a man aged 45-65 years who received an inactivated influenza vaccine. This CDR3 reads CASSLNAGQANTGELFF. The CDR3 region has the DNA TGTGCCAGCAGCCTAAATGCGGGACAGGCGAACACCGGGGAGCTGTTTTTT.